This T cell receptor beta chain was profiled in a study of spatial heterogeneity in lung cancer. CDR1 and CDR2 from the germline V gene are GTSNPN and SVGIG (reference sequence). The CDR3 is made up of 13 amino acids. V was pared by 1 base and J by 13 bases, with 17 bases between. This clonotype was counted many times. Time point described: blood at routine non-recurrence follow-up after resection. TCRdb reanalysed the 5' RACE reads using MiXCR and keeps one entry per CDR3 protein. Of 20,000 or so distinct CDR3 sequences in the sample, 10% were seen once. The TCR was taken from a female donor with early-stage non-small cell lung cancer. The V call is TRBV30, the J call TRBJ2-1, with D unresolved. The sample here was PBMCs, taken at follow-up. CDR3 bases: TGTGCCTGGAGTGGGTACGGGCCGACACTCCAGTTCTTC. Its translation: CAWSGYGPTLQFF. Filled out from reference TRBV30 and TRBJ2-1, the complete variable domain reads SQTIHQWPATLVQPVGSPLSLECTVEGTSNPNLYWYRQAAGRGLQLLFYSVGIGQISSEVPQNLSASRPQDRQFILSSKKLLLSDSGFYLCAWSGYGPTLQFFGPGTRLTVL.